Shown below are 7 T cell receptor beta chains from a single sample sequenced in a study of blood T cells in healthy people across ages. Next came a second PCR, run for about 7 to 12 cycles, which used a sample-barcoded 5' primer along with a J-beta primer mix. MiXCR, run by TCRdb on the 5' RACE reads, gives a single entry per CDR3 protein. The sample lists around 520,000 distinct CDR3 sequences, 27% occurring once. The same sample was also used in a study of T cells of mothers and their children.

The sample consisted of blood. These receptors originate from a boy younger than 10 in good health.

In this sample, this clonotype turned up a few times. The chain joins TRBV3-1 to TRBJ2-2; D may be TRBD1 or TRBD2 (5 bases each). The V and J ends lost 0 bases and 0 bases respectively, with 11 bases between them. The length of the CDR3 is 17 residues. Germline V gene sequence: CDR1 LGHDT, CDR2 YNNKEL (reference sequence). The DNA for the CDR3 is TGTGCCAGCAGCCAAGAGTGGGAGACAGCGAACACCGGGGAGCTGTTTTTT. Translation gives CASSQEWETANTGELFF. The variable domain in full, with the rest retrieved from reference TRBV3-1 and TRBJ2-2, is DTAVSQTPKYLVTQMGNDKSIKCEQNLGHDTMYWYKQDSKKFLKIMFSYNNKELIINETVPNRFSPKSPDKAHLNLHINSLELGDSAVYFCASSQEWETANTGELFFGEGSRLTVL.

Points on this clonotype: A much larger clone lies one base from this, so it may be a read error. The chain couples TRBV27 to TRBJ2-1; 9 bases map to TRBD2. V gave up 6 bases and J gave up 0 bases; unmatched junction bases: 3. The CDR3 length is 15 residues. The germline CDR1 and CDR2 sequences are MNHEY and SMNVEV (reference sequence). The CDR3 region has the DNA TGTGCCAGCAGCCGTAGCGGGAGCTCCTACAATGAGCAGTTCTTC. Residues: CASSRSGSSYNEQFF.

This clonotype occurred many times. This rearrangement joins TRBV6-1 to TRBJ1-2; 7 positions agree with TRBD1. This CDR3 region has 15 residues. Germline CDR1 is MNHNS and CDR2 is SASEGT. The V segment lost 2 bases and the J segment 6 bases; nucleotides outside the gene matches: 9. CDR3 coding DNA: TGTGCCAGCAGTGAATTGGCAGGGGGTCTCGATGGCTACACCTTC. As protein: CASSELAGGLDGYTF.

J is TRBJ2-1 and V is TRBV3-1; D possibly uses TRBD1 or TRBD2 (6 bases each). CDR3 size: 16 residues. The germline V and J ends were trimmed by 6 bases and 2 bases, with 17 bases remaining between them. CDR1 and CDR2 from the germline V gene are LGHDT and YNNKEL (reference sequence). The CDR3 nucleotides are TGTGCCAGCAGTTGGGCCGGGGGCCCCACCTACAATGAGCAGTTCTTC. Encoded protein: CASSWAGGPTYNEQFF.

This clonotype was seen more than once but under ten times. The V call is TRBV5-1, the J call TRBJ2-5, with D perhaps TRBD1 (5 bases). This CDR3 comprises 15 residues. The V end was cut by 2 bases, the J end by 2 bases, with 13 bases between. CDR1 is SGHRS, CDR2 YFSETQ, per germline. The DNA for the CDR3 is TGCGCCAGCAGCTTTCTCCAGGGTTCACAAGAGACCCAGTACTTC. It specifies CASSFLQGSQETQYF.

This rearrangement joins TRBV7-9 to TRBJ2-7; the D gene is possibly TRBD1 (6 bases). The CDR3 contains 13 residues. The germline V gene encodes CDR1 SEHNR and CDR2 FQNEAQ (reference sequence). V shed 4 bases and J shed 6 bases, with 13 bases lying between them. CDR3 in DNA: TGTGCCAGCAGCTCAGGGACACCTCTCGAGCAGTACTTC. This translates into CASSSGTPLEQYF. The variable domain in full, completed from reference TRBV7-9 and TRBJ2-7, reads DTGVSQNPRHKITKRGQNVTFRCDPISEHNRLYWYRQTLGQGPEFLTYFQNEAQLEKSRLLSDRFSAERPKGSFSTLEIQRTEQGDSAMYLCASSSGTPLEQYFGPGTRLTVT.

The chain employs TRBV20-1 and TRBJ1-4; unclear D gene. This CDR3 spans 12 amino acids. Germline V CDR1 and CDR2: DFQATT, SNEGSKA (reference sequence). The V end lost 5 bases, the J end lost 8 bases, and 12 bases lay between the germline ends. As DNA, the CDR3 is TGCAGTGCTTCCCAGTCGACGGAAAAACTGTTTTTT. Its translation: CSASQSTEKLFF.